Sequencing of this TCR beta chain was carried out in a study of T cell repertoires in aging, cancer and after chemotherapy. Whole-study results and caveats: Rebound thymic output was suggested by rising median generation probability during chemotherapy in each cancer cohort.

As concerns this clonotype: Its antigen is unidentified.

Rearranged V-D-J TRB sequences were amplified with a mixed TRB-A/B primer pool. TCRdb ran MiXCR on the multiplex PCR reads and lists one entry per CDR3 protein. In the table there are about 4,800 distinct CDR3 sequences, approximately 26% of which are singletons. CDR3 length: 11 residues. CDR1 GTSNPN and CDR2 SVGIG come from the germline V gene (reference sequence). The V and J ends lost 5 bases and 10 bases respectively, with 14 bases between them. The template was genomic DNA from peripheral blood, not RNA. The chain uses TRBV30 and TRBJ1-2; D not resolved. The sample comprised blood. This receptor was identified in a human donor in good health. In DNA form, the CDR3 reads TGTGCCTGGGCGACCACAGAGATCTACACCTTC. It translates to CAWATTEIYTF.